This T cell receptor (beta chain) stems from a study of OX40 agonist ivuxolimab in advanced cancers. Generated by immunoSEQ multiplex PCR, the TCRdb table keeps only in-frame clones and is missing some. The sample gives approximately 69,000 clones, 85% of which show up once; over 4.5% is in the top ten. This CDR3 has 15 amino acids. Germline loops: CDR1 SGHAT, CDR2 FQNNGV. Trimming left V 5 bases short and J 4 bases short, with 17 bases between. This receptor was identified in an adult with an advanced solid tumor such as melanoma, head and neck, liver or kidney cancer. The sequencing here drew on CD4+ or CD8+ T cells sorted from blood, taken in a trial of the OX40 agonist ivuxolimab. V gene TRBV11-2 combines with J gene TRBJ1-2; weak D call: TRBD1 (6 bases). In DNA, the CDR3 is TGTGCCAGCAGCCAACTCCTCGGGGGCGTCTATGGCTACACCTTC. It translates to CASSQLLGGVYGYTF.